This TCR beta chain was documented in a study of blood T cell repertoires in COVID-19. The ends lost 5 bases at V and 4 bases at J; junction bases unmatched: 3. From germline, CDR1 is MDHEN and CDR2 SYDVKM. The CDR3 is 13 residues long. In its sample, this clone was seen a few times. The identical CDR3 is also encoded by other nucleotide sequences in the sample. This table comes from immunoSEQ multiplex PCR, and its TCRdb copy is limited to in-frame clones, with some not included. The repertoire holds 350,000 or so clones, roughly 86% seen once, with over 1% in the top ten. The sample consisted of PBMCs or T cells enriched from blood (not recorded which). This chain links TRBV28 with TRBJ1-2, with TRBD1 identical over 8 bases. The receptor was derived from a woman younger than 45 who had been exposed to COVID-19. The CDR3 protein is CASSDGQGYGYTF. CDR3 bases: TGTGCCAGCAGTGACGGACAGGGCTATGGCTACACCTTC.